Listed below are T cell receptor beta chains from one sample, sequenced in a study of shared clonotypes between healthy human individuals. The table came from immunoSEQ multiplex PCR; TCRdb's copy has only in-frame clones and leaves some out. The sample includes some 650,000 clones, approximately 97% of them seen just once. What was sequenced was naive CD4+ T cells sorted from blood. The source is a woman aged 25-40 years in good health. CDR3s include the opening cysteine and the closing phenylalanine or tryptophan. The order of the fields is CDR3 protein, CDR3 DNA, V gene, J gene, clone size, D gene. D genes are given only for firm matches. Part of the rows lack a size; the others show once, few, many or a class for expanded clones.

CASSTRGCSNEKLFF	TGTGCCAGTAGTACCCGGGGGTGCTCTAATGAAAAACTGTTTTTT	TRBV19	TRBJ1-4	-	-
CASSPAINEKLFF	TGCGCCAGCAGCCCAGCGATTAATGAAAAACTGTTTTTT	TRBV4-1	TRBJ1-4	few	-
CASSFLDRGWYEQYF	TGTGCCAGCAGCTTCTTGGACAGGGGGTGGTACGAGCAGTACTTC	TRBV5-8	TRBJ2-7	-	TRBD1
CASMSALNTEAFF	TGTGCCAGTATGTCTGCCCTGAACACTGAAGCTTTCTTT	TRBV19	TRBJ1-1	-	-
CASSLDRGQNTIYF	TGTGCCAGCAGTTTGGACAGGGGGCAAAACACCATATATTTT	TRBV27	TRBJ1-3	once	TRBD1
CASSSAGVTDTQYF	TGTGCCAGTAGCTCAGCGGGAGTTACAGATACGCAGTATTTT	TRBV19	TRBJ2-3	-	TRBD2
CASSRTVGYTF	TGTGCCAGCAGCAGGACGGTTGGCTACACCTTC	TRBV28	TRBJ1-2	-	-
CASSSPYYSAYEQYF	TGTGCCAGCAGCTCACCATACTACTCAGCCTACGAGCAGTACTTC	TRBV7-9	TRBJ2-7	-	-
CASSAAQGPGEQYF	TGTGCCAGCAGCGCTGCCCAGGGGCCCGGAGAACAGTACTTC	TRBV6-5	TRBJ2-7	-	-
CSAYRGKRNEQYF	TGCAGCGCGTACAGGGGGAAGAGGAACGAGCAGTACTTC	TRBV29-1	TRBJ2-7	-	TRBD1
CATSREDRSYEQYF	TGTGCCACCAGCAGAGAAGACCGCTCCTACGAGCAGTACTTC	TRBV15	TRBJ2-7	-	-
CASSEFNGYTF	TGTGCCAGCAGTGAGTTTAACGGCTACACCTTC	TRBV2	TRBJ1-2	-	-
CASSSSGPDTQYF	TGTGCCAGCAGCTCCAGTGGCCCAGATACGCAGTATTTT	TRBV6-5	TRBJ2-3	once	-
CASRPTRGESYEQYF	TGTGCCAGCAGACCCACCCGGGGGGAATCCTACGAGCAGTACTTC	TRBV28	TRBJ2-7	-	TRBD2
CASSPSQGALTGELFF	TGTGCCAGTAGTCCATCCCAGGGGGCCCTCACCGGGGAGCTGTTTTTT	TRBV19	TRBJ2-2	-	TRBD1
CASKSPGTGSTEAFF	TGTGCCAGCAAATCCCCCGGGACAGGGAGCACTGAAGCTTTCTTT	TRBV27	TRBJ1-1	-	TRBD1
CASSLPGGNSYNEQFF	TGTGCCAGCAGCTTACCCGGAGGGAACTCCTACAATGAGCAGTTCTTC	TRBV5-4	TRBJ2-1	-	-
CASTGQGDTQYF	TGTGCCAGCACTGGGCAGGGAGATACGCAGTATTTT	TRBV6-6	TRBJ2-3	-	-
CASSLGLTGKSYEQYF	TGTGCCAGCAGCTTAGGGCTGACAGGGAAGTCCTACGAGCAGTACTTC	TRBV13	TRBJ2-7	-	TRBD1
CASSIVGTGLNPFF	TGTGCCAGTAGTATTGTCGGGACTGGACTAAATCCGTTCTTC	TRBV19	TRBJ2-1	-	-
CASSYMLAGLQETQYF	TGTGCCAGCAGTTACATGCTAGCGGGTCTACAAGAGACCCAGTACTTC	TRBV6-5	TRBJ2-5	-	TRBD2
CASSAQGRGQETQYF	TGTGCCAGCAGTGCACAGGGGCGGGGACAAGAGACCCAGTACTTC	TRBV2	TRBJ2-5	-	-
CASSPKVADEQYF	TGTGCCAGCAGCCCAAAAGTTGCCGACGAGCAGTACTTC	TRBV7-2	TRBJ2-7	-	-
CASRQGANGNTIYF	TGTGCCAGCAGACAGGGGGCGAACGGAAACACCATATATTTT	TRBV7-9	TRBJ1-3	-	TRBD1
CASSPGALAASTDTQYF	TGTGCCAGCAGCCCAGGGGCCCTTGCGGCTAGCACAGATACGCAGTATTTT	TRBV7-9	TRBJ2-3	-	-
CASSPDRGQYEQYF	TGTGCCAGCAGTCCCGACAGGGGGCAGTACGAGCAGTACTTC	TRBV6-5	TRBJ2-7	-	TRBD1
CASSRRTSSTYEQYF	TGTGCCAGCAGCCGACGGACTAGCAGCACCTACGAGCAGTACTTC	TRBV7-2	TRBJ2-7	-	TRBD2
CASSSSSGRDTGELFF	TGTGCCAGCAGTTCTTCTAGCGGGAGAGACACCGGGGAGCTGTTTTTT	TRBV6-5	TRBJ2-2	-	TRBD2
CASSLTNYGYTF	TGTGCCAGCAGCTTAACTAACTATGGCTACACCTTC	TRBV11-2	TRBJ1-2	-	-
CASAPGVREQYF	TGTGCCAGCGCCCCAGGGGTTCGGGAGCAGTACTTC	TRBV28	TRBJ2-7	-	-
CASSTPTPSTDTQYF	TGTGCCAGCAGCACCCCGACCCCTAGCACAGATACGCAGTATTTT	TRBV9	TRBJ2-3	-	-
CASSSGLAYEQYF	TGTGCCAGCAGCTCCGGACTAGCCTACGAGCAGTACTTC	TRBV4-2	TRBJ2-7	-	TRBD2
CASSPNWGTEGFTF	TGTGCCAGTAGCCCCAACTGGGGCACTGAGGGTTTCACCTTC	TRBV19	TRBJ1-2	-	-
CASGLQGAGQPQHF	TGCGCCAGCGGACTCCAGGGGGCCGGTCAGCCCCAGCATTTT	TRBV10-2	TRBJ1-5	-	TRBD1
CASSAGPQSTDTQYF	TGCGCCAGCAGCGCGGGACCACAAAGCACAGATACGCAGTATTTT	TRBV5-1	TRBJ2-3	-	-
CASSQGQSNTGELFF	TGTGCCAGCTCCCAGGGACAATCGAACACCGGGGAGCTGTTTTTT	TRBV18	TRBJ2-2	-	-
CASSFKQGGHYGYTF	TGCGCCAGCAGCTTCAAGCAGGGAGGACACTATGGCTACACCTTC	TRBV5-1	TRBJ1-2	-	-
CASSPGQGGGYTF	TGTGCCAGCAGTCCTGGACAGGGTGGAGGCTACACCTTC	TRBV28	TRBJ1-2	-	TRBD1
CASSPIGFRQAAFF	TGTGCCAGCAGCCCCATTGGATTTCGACAAGCGGCTTTCTTT	TRBV14	TRBJ1-1	-	-
CASSSTRAGDIQYF	TGTGCCAGCAGTTCAACCAGGGCCGGAGACATTCAGTACTTC	TRBV7-9	TRBJ2-4	-	-
CASSLDNRSNQPQHF	TGTGCCAGCAGTTTAGATAACAGGAGCAATCAGCCCCAGCATTTT	TRBV28	TRBJ1-5	-	-
CASSLDMNTEAFF	TGTGCCAGCAGTTTAGACATGAACACTGAAGCTTTCTTT	TRBV28	TRBJ1-1	-	-
CASSEAGGADTQYF	TGTGCCAGCAGTGAGGCAGGGGGCGCAGATACGCAGTATTTT	TRBV27	TRBJ2-3	-	TRBD1
CASRGTSDYNEQFF	TGCGCCAGCAGGGGGACTAGCGATTACAATGAGCAGTTCTTC	TRBV5-1	TRBJ2-1	once	TRBD2
CSVVGGLGANVLTF	TGCAGCGTTGTTGGGGGGCTCGGGGCCAACGTCCTGACTTTC	TRBV29-1	TRBJ2-6	-	-
CASSADPDTQYF	TGTGCCAGCAGCGCCGACCCAGATACGCAGTATTTT	TRBV7-9	TRBJ2-3	-	-
CASRTNTDTQYF	TGTGCCAGCCGGACCAACACAGATACGCAGTATTTT	TRBV6-6	TRBJ2-3	-	-
CASSRYLVLGGLDHDGGQYF	TGTGCCAGCAGTCGGTATCTCGTATTGGGGGGGTTGGATCATGATGGCGGGCAGTACTTC	TRBV27	TRBJ2-7	once	TRBD2
CASSTSQRERTYEQYF	TGTGCCAGTAGTACGAGCCAGCGGGAGCGCACCTACGAGCAGTACTTC	TRBV19	TRBJ2-7	-	TRBD2
CASSPPGAGGPGEQYF	TGCGCCAGCAGCCCCCCCGGGGCGGGAGGGCCGGGCGAGCAGTACTTC	TRBV5-1	TRBJ2-7	-	TRBD2
CASSLGSLTYEQYF	TGTGCCAGCAGCTTGGGGAGCCTTACCTACGAGCAGTACTTC	TRBV5-5	TRBJ2-7	-	-
CASSVGGSNQPQHF	TGTGCCAGCAGCGTCGGGGGGAGCAATCAGCCCCAGCATTTT	TRBV9	TRBJ1-5	-	-
CASSLAGARNEKLFF	TGTGCCAGCAGTTTAGCCGGAGCCAGAAATGAAAAACTGTTTTTT	TRBV28	TRBJ1-4	-	-